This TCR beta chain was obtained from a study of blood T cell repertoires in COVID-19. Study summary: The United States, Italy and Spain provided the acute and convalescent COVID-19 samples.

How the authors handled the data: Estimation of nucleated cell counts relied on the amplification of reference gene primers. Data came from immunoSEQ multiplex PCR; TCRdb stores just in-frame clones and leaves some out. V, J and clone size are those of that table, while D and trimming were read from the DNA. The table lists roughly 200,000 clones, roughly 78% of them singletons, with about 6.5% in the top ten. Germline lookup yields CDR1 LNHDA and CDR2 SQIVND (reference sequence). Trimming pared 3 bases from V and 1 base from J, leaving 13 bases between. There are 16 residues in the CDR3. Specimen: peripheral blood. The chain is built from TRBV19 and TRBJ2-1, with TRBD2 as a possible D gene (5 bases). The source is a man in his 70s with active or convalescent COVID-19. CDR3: CASSIGVVWSYNEQFF. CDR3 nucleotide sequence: TGTGCCAGTAGTATCGGGGTCGTTTGGTCCTACAATGAGCAGTTCTTC.